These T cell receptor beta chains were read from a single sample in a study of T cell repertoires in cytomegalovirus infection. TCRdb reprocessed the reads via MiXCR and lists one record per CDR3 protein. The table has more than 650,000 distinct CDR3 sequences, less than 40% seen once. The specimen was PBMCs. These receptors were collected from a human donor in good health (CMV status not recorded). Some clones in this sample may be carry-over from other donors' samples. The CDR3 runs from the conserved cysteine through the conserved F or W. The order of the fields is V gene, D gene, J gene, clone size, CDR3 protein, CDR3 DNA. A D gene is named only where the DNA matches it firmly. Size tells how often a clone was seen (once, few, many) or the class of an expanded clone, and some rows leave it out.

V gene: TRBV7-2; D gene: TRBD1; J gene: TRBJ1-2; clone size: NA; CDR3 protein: CASSLVSTGGAGYTF; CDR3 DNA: TGTGCCAGCAGCTTAGTCTCGACAGGGGGCGCGGGCTACACCTTC
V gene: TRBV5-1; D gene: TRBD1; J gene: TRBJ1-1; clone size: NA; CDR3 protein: CASRRTGTGSEAFF; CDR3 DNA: TGCGCCAGCAGGCGTACCGGGACAGGATCTGAAGCTTTCTTT
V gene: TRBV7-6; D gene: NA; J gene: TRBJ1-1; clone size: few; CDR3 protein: CASSLGHGYEAFF; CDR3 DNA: TGTGCCAGCAGCTTAGGGCACGGATATGAAGCTTTCTTT
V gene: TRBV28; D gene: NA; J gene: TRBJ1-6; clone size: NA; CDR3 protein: CASSSPPGTPYNSPLHF; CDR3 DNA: TGTGCCAGCAGTAGTCCCCCCGGGACACCGTATAATTCACCCCTCCACTTT
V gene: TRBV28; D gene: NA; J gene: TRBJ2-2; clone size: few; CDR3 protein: CASSTLIGRTGNTGELFF; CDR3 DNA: TGTGCCAGCAGTACCTTAATAGGGCGTACAGGGAACACCGGGGAGCTGTTTTTT
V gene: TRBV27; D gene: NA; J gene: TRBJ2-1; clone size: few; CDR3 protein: CASTLDPNGLYNEQFF; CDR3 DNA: TGTGCCAGCACCTTGGACCCAAATGGACTATACAATGAGCAGTTCTTC
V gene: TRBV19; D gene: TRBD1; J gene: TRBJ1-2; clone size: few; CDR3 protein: CASINPGQGTGYTF; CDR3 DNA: TGTGCCAGTATCAATCCGGGACAGGGGACTGGCTACACCTTC
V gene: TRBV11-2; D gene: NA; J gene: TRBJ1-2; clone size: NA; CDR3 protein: CASSLESAGFYGYTF; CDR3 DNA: TGTGCCAGCAGCTTAGAATCGGCAGGGTTCTATGGCTACACCTTC
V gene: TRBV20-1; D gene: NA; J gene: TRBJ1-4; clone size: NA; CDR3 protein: CSARVPGYNEKLFF; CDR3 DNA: TGCAGTGCTAGAGTTCCGGGATATAATGAAAAACTGTTTTTT
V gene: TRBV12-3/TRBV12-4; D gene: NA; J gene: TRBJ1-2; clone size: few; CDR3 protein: CASSFGGSGANYGYTF; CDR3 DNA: TGTGCCAGCAGTTTTGGGGGGTCCGGAGCTAACTATGGCTACACCTTC
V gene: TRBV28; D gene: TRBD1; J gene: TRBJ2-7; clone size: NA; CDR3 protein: CASSLSIDRGREQYF; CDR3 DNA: TGTGCCAGCAGTTTATCCATCGACAGGGGACGCGAGCAGTACTTC
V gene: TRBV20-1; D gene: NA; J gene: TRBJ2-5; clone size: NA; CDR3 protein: CSARPTRQGRLETQYF; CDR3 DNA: TGCAGTGCTAGACCCACAAGGCAGGGTCGTTTGGAGACCCAGTACTTC
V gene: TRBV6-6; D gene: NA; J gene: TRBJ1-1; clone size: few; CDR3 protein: CASRRSLEAFF; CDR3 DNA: TGTGCCAGCCGCCGGTCGCTTGAAGCTTTCTTT
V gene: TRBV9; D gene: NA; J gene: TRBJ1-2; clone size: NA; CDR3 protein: CASSVAQGPYGYTF; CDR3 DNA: TGTGCCAGCAGCGTAGCCCAGGGACCTTATGGCTACACCTTC
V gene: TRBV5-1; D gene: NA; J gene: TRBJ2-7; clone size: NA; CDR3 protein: CASSLGCSYEQYF; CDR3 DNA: TGCGCCAGCAGCTTGGGGTGCTCCTACGAGCAGTACTTC
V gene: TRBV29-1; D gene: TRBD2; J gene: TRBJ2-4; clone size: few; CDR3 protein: CSVTRTSGGTLAKNIQYF; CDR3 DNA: TGCAGCGTTACAAGGACTAGCGGGGGGACCTTAGCCAAAAACATTCAGTACTTC
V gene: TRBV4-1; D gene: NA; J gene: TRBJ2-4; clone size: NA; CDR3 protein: CASSQDRGGGLAKNIQYF; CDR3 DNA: TGCGCCAGCAGCCAAGATCGCGGCGGGGGCCTAGCCAAAAACATTCAGTACTTC
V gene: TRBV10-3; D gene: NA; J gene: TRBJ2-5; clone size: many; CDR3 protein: CAISESRDREETQYF; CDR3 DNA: TGTGCCATCAGTGAGTCGAGGGACCGCGAGGAGACCCAGTACTTC
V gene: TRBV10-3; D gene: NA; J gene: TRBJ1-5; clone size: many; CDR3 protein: CAISESSRGAGRNQPQHF; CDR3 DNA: TGTGCCATCAGTGAGTCGTCCCGGGGTGCAGGTCGCAATCAGCCCCAGCATTTT
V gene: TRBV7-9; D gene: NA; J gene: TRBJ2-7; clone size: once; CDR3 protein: CAFTEGRSPYDQYF; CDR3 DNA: TGTGCCTTTACTGAAGGGAGATCGCCCTACGATCAGTACTTC
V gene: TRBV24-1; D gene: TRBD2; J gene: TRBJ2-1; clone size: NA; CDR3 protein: CATSDLSPGLASHEQFF; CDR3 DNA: TGTGCCACCAGTGATTTAAGTCCGGGACTAGCTTCCCATGAGCAGTTCTTC
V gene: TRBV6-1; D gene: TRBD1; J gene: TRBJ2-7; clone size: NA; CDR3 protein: CASSETFGRGFYEQYF; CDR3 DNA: TGTGCCAGCAGTGAAACATTTGGCAGGGGGTTCTACGAGCAGTACTTC
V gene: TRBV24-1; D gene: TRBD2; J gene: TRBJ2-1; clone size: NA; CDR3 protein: CATSTSGRIDGEQFF; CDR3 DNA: TGTGCCACCAGTACTAGCGGGAGGATCGACGGGGAGCAGTTCTTC
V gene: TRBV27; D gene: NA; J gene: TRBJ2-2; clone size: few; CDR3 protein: CASSLSIPNTGELFF; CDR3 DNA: TGTGCCAGCAGTTTATCGATCCCGAACACCGGGGAGCTGTTTTTT
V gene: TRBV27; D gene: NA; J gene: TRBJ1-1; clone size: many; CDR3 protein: CASSFRADTEAFF; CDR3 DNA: TGTGCCAGCAGTTTTCGGGCAGACACTGAAGCTTTCTTT
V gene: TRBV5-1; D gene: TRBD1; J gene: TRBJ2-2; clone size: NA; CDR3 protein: CASSTGTASNTGELFF; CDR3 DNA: TGCGCCAGCAGCACCGGGACAGCTAGCAACACCGGGGAGCTGTTTTTT
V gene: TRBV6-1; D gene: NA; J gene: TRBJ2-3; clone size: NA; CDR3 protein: CASWKAPRATDTQYF; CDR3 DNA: TGTGCCTCCTGGAAGGCACCTAGGGCTACAGATACGCAGTATTTT
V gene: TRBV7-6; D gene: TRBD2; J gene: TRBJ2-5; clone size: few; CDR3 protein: CASSPVGSGAETQYF; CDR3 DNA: TGTGCCAGCAGCCCTGTTGGTAGCGGGGCGGAGACCCAGTACTTC
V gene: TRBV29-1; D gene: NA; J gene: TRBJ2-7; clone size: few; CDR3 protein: CSVGPGQNEQYF; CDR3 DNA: TGCAGCGTTGGCCCAGGACAAAACGAGCAGTACTTC
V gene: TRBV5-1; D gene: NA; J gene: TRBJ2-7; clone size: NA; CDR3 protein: CASRLQATTSYEQYF; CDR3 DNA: TGCGCCAGCAGACTCCAGGCTACTACTTCCTACGAGCAGTACTTC
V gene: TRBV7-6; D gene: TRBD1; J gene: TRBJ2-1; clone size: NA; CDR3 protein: CASSLGTGWVGNNAQFF; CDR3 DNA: TGTGCCAGCAGCTTAGGGACAGGGTGGGTAGGTAACAATGCGCAGTTCTTC
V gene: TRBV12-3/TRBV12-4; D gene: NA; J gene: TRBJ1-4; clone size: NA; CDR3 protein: CASSLDEGPEREKLFF; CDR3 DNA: TGTGCCAGCAGTTTAGATGAGGGGCCGGAACGTGAAAAACTGTTTTTT
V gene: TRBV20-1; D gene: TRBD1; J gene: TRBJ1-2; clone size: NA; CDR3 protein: CSATGGSLYGYTF; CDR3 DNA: TGCAGTGCTACAGGGGGCTCCCTCTATGGCTACACCTTC
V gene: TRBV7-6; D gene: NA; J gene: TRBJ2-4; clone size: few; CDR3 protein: CASSRSVPGHRIYLAKNIQYF; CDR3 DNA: TGTGCCAGCAGCCGTAGTGTACCGGGACATCGGATCTATCTAGCCAAAAACATTCAGTACTTC
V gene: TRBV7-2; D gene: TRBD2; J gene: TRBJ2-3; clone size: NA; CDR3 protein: CASPVGGGAVDTQYF; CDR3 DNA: TGTGCCAGCCCCGTCGGCGGGGGGGCGGTAGATACGCAGTATTTT
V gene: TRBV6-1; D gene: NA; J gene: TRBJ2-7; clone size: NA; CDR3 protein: CASKTRRDSSYEQYF; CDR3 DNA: TGTGCCAGCAAGACCCGGCGGGACAGCTCCTACGAGCAGTACTTC
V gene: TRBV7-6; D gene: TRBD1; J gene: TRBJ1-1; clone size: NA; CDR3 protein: CASSSFRDRDAEAFF; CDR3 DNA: TGTGCCAGCAGCTCTTTCCGGGACAGGGATGCTGAAGCTTTCTTT
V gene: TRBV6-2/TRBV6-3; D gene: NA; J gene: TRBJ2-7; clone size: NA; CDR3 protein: CASNQDRYEQYF; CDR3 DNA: TGTGCCAGCAATCAAGACCGCTACGAGCAGTACTTC
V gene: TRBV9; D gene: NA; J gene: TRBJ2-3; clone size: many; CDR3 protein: CASSVEADTQYF; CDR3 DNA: TGTGCCAGCAGCGTAGAGGCAGATACGCAGTATTTT
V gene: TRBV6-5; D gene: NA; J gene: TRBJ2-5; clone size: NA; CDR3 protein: CASSYVGNQETQYF; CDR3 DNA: TGTGCCAGCAGTTACGTGGGAAACCAAGAGACCCAGTACTTC